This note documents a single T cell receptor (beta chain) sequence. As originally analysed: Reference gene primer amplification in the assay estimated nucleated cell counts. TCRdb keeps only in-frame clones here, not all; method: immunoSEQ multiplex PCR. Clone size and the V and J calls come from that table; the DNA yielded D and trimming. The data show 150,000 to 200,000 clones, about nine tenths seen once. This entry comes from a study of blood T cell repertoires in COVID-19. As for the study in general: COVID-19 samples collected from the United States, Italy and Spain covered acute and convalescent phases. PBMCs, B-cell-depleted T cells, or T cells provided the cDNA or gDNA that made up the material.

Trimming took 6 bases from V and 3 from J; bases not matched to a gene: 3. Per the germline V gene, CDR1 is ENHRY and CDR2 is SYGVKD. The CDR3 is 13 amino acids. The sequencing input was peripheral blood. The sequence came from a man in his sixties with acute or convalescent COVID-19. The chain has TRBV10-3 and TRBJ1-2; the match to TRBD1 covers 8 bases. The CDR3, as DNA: TGTGCCATCAGCAGGGGGCGAGACTATGGCTACACCTTC. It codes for CAISRGRDYGYTF.